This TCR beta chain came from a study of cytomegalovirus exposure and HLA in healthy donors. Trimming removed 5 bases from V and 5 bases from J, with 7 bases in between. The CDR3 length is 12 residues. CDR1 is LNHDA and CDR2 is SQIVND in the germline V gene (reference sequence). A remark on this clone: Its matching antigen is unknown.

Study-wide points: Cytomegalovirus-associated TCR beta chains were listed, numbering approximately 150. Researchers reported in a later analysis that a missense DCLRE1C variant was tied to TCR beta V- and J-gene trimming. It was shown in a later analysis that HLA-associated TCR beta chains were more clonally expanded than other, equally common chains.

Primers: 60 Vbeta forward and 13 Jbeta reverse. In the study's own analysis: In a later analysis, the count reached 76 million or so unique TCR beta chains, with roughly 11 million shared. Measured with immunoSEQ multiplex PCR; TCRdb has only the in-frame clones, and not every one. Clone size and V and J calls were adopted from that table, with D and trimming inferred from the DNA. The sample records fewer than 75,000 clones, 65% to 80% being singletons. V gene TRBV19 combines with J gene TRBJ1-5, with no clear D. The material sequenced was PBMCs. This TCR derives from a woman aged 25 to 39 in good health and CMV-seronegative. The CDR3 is CASSREDQPQHF. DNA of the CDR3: TGTGCCAGTAGTCGGGAAGATCAGCCCCAGCATTTT.